Shown below are 18 T cell receptor beta chains from a single sample sequenced in a study of T cell responses to AZD1222 COVID-19 vaccine. Generated by immunoSEQ multiplex PCR, the TCRdb table keeps only in-frame clones and is missing some. This table has fewer than 130,000 clones, around 90% appearing once. This specimen consisted of peripheral blood, obtained 28 days after the second AZD1222 dose. These receptors were taken from an adult who received the AZD1222 COVID-19 vaccine.

The chain joins TRBV4-1 to TRBJ2-5, with D possibly being TRBD1 or TRBD2 (6 bases each). V dropped 4 bases and J dropped 7 bases, with 19 bases sitting between them. The length of the CDR3 is 15 residues. Germline values: CDR1 MGHRA, CDR2 YSYEKL. The CDR3: CASSRDTDIGGTQYF. The CDR3 DNA sequence: TGCGCCAGCAGCCGGGACACTGACATCGGGGGGACCCAGTACTTC.

The chain is built from TRBV28 and TRBJ1-5; no clear D gene. CDR3 length: 12 residues. Trimming removed 6 bases from V and 1 base from J, with 4 bases in between. Germline V lookup: CDR1 MDHEN, CDR2 SYDVKM. The CDR3 DNA reads TGTGCCAGCAGCCAGAGCAATCAGCCCCAGCATTTT. The encoded protein is CASSQSNQPQHF.

The rearrangement joins TRBV3-1 (or the pseudogene TRBV3-2) to TRBJ2-1; the match to TRBD2 covers 12 bases. The CDR3 consists of 16 residues. Per germline, CDR1 LGHDT and CDR2 YNNKEL (reference sequence). With 1 base clipped from V and 6 bases from J, the junction kept 4 bases outside the gene matches. The CDR3 protein is CASSQALAGGGNEQFF. In DNA, the CDR3 is TGTGCCAGCAGCCAAGCACTAGCGGGGGGTGGCAATGAGCAGTTCTTC.

This clone was recorded once. The chain has TRBV28 and TRBJ2-1; D is unresolved. This CDR3 region has 16 residues. Germline V gene lookup returns CDR1 MDHEN and CDR2 SYDVKM. Trimming pared 3 bases from V and 2 bases from J, leaving 14 bases between. The CDR3 sequence: CASSFSGLDTYNEQFF. Written as DNA, the CDR3 is TGTGCCAGCAGTTTTTCGGGCCTAGACACCTACAATGAGCAGTTCTTC.

The chain links TRBV30 to TRBJ2-1; tentative D call: TRBD1 (6 bases). The CDR3 has 15 amino acids. V lost 1 base, J lost 9 bases, and 19 bases lay in between. CDR1 and CDR2 from the germline V gene are GTSNPN and SVGIG (reference sequence). This chain's CDR3 is CAWSEGPTGNGEQFF. The CDR3 coding sequence is TGTGCCTGGAGTGAGGGACCTACAGGGAACGGTGAGCAGTTCTTC.

This clone was observed once. The chain carries TRBV4-1 and TRBJ1-1; possibly TRBD1 for D (5 bases). The CDR3 sequence is 16 residues long. The germline CDR1 and CDR2 sequences are MGHRA and YSYEKL. The V gene lost 2 bases and the J gene lost 6 bases, with 19 bases spanning the gap. CDR3 protein: CASSQIKTSLGAEAFF. The CDR3 DNA follows: TGCGCCAGCAGCCAAATTAAGACTTCCCTGGGGGCTGAAGCTTTCTTT.

The rearrangement links TRBV5-1 to TRBJ2-1, with 12 nucleotides matching TRBD1. Germline assignment: CDR1 SGHRS and CDR2 YFSETQ. The V gene end was trimmed by 7 bases and the J gene end by 10 bases; junction bases not matched to a gene: 12. The CDR3 runs to 15 residues. CDR3: CASYNPGQGAYEQFF. The CDR3 DNA is TGCGCCAGCTATAATCCGGGACAGGGGGCATACGAGCAGTTCTTC.

The V gene is TRBV5-1, the J gene TRBJ2-1; 10 bases are shared with TRBD2. Germline V gene lookup returns CDR1 SGHRS and CDR2 YFSETQ. V gave up 0 bases and J gave up 9 bases; unmatched junction bases: 18. This CDR3 region has 19 residues. The chain's CDR3 is CASSLGRGGAGSGRSEQFF. The CDR3 nucleotides read TGCGCCAGCAGCTTGGGACGGGGGGGCGCAGGTAGCGGGAGGAGTGAGCAGTTCTTC.

The gene calls are TRBV18 and TRBJ1-6; 8 nucleotides match TRBD1. The CDR3 totals 15 residues. V lost 2 bases, J lost 10 bases, and 7 bases stayed unmatched. Germline V CDR1 and CDR2: KGHSH, LQKENI. CDR3 sequence reads: CASSPGQGAGSPLHF. CDR3 sequence (DNA): TGTGCCAGCTCACCAGGGCAGGGGGCAGGATCACCCCTCCACTTT.

The chain has TRBV30 and TRBJ1-1, with D maybe TRBD1 (5 bases). CDR3 length: 13 residues. V lost 4 bases and J 1 base, leaving 10 bases between the germline ends. Per the germline V gene, CDR1 is GTSNPN and CDR2 is SVGIG (reference sequence). CDR3 region: CAWTRGTNTEAFF. The CDR3 DNA reads TGTGCCTGGACGAGAGGGACGAACACTGAAGCTTTCTTT.

This CDR3 is CASSYGADTDTQYF. Written as DNA, the CDR3 is TGTGCCAGCAGTTACGGAGCGGACACAGATACGCAGTATTTT. The chain links TRBV6-2 or TRBV6-3 to TRBJ2-3, with D possibly TRBD2 on 5 matching bases. V dropped 2 bases and J dropped 2 bases, with 8 bases sitting between them. The CDR3 loop spans 14 amino acids. Per the germline V gene, CDR1 is MNHEY and CDR2 is SVGEGT.

The chain couples TRBV28 to TRBJ2-7, with TRBD2 as a possible D gene (5 bases). V dropped 3 bases and J dropped 0 bases, with 9 bases sitting between them. The CDR3 is made up of 14 amino acids. Germline CDR1 MDHEN, CDR2 SYDVKM. The CDR3 sequence: CASSFGGTSYEQYF. In DNA form, the CDR3 reads TGTGCCAGCAGTTTTGGAGGAACCTCCTACGAGCAGTACTTC.

The gene calls are TRBV4-2 and TRBJ1-6, with D maybe TRBD1 (5 bases). CDR1 and CDR2 from the germline V gene are LGHNA and YNFKEQ. This CDR3 spans 15 amino acids. V lost 2 bases and J 8 bases, leaving 13 bases between the germline ends. The CDR3 sequence is CASSQLGRGDSPLHF. The DNA of the CDR3 is TGTGCCAGCAGCCAACTGGGACGGGGAGATTCACCCCTCCACTTT.

The V gene is TRBV6-5, the J gene TRBJ2-1; D unresolved. Germline loops: CDR1 MNHEY, CDR2 SVGAGI. The CDR3 runs to 11 residues. Trimming shortened V by 9 bases and J by 14 bases, and 17 bases separated the two germline ends. CDR3 residues: CASRTQEHKFF. In nucleotides, the CDR3 is TGTGCCAGTAGAACCCAGGAACATAAGTTCTTC.

The V gene is TRBV6-5, the J gene TRBJ1-3; the match to TRBD1 covers 7 bases. CDR1 is MNHEY and CDR2 is SVGAGI in the germline V gene. CDR3 length: 15 amino acids. J was trimmed by 2 bases and V by 8 bases; bases with no gene match: 9. CDR3 bases: TGTGCCAGCGGGATTGGTACAGGGGCTGGAAACACCATATATTTT. Encoded protein: CASGIGTGAGNTIYF.

The J gene is TRBJ2-7, the V gene TRBV18, with 7 bases aligning to TRBD2. J gave up 0 bases and V 3 bases, and 8 bases lay outside the gene matches. In germline, CDR1 is KGHSH, CDR2 LQKENI. This CDR3 has 16 residues. CDR3 sequence: CASSPPTSRSSYEQYF. In nucleotides, the CDR3 is TGTGCCAGCTCACCGCCGACTAGCCGGAGCTCCTACGAGCAGTACTTC.

This chain connects TRBV28 to TRBJ2-3; TRBD2 is a possible D gene (5 bases). Per the germline V gene, CDR1 is MDHEN and CDR2 is SYDVKM. This CDR3 comprises 16 residues. The ends were cut back, 3 bases at V and 2 bases at J, with 15 bases in the middle. CDR3 amino acids: CASSFSLAESTDTQYF. In nucleotides, the CDR3 is TGTGCCAGCAGTTTTTCCCTAGCAGAATCCACAGATACGCAGTATTTT.

This sequence joins TRBV5-1 and TRBJ2-7; TRBD1 matches at 8 bases. This CDR3 spans 17 amino acids. Germline loops: CDR1 SGHRS, CDR2 YFSETQ. The V segment lost 0 bases and the J segment 0 bases; nucleotides outside the gene matches: 8. Written as DNA, the CDR3 is TGCGCCAGCAGCTTGGTAGTGACAGGGGACATCTCCTACGAGCAGTACTTC. Translation gives CASSLVVTGDISYEQYF. The full variable domain, completed using reference TRBV5-1 and TRBJ2-7, is KAGVTQTPRYLIKTRGQQVTLSCSPISGHRSVSWYQQTPGQGLQFLFEYFSETQRNKGNFPGRFSGRQFSNSRSEMNVSTLELGDSALYLCASSLVVTGDISYEQYFGPGTRLTVT.